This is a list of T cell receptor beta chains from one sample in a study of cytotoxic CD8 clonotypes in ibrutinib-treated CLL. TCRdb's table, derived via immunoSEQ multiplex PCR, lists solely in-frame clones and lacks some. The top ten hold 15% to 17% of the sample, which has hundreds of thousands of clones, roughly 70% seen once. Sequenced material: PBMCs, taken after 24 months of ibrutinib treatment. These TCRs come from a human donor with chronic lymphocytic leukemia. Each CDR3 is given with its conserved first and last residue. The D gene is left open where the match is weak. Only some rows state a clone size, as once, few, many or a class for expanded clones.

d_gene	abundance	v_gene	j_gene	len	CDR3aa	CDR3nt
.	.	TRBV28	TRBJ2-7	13	CASSSGTTYEQYF	TGTGCCAGCAGTTCTGGGACAACCTACGAGCAGTACTTC
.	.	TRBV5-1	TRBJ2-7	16	CASSLGGAGVPYEQYF	TGCGCCAGCAGCTTGGGTGGGGCCGGGGTACCCTACGAGCAGTACTTC
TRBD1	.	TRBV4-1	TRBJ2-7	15	CASSQTTGEDYEQYF	TGCGCCAGCAGCCAAACGACAGGGGAAGACTACGAGCAGTACTTC
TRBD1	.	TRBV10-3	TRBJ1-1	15	CAISSGGAMNTEAFF	TGTGCCATCAGCTCAGGGGGGGCGATGAACACTGAAGCTTTCTTT
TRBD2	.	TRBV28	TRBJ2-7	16	CASIKYRGGSYHEQYF	TGTGCCAGCATCAAATATCGCGGCGGGAGTTACCACGAGCAGTACTTC
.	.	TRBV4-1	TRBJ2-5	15	CASSQEDTPGETQYF	TGCGCCAGCAGCCAAGAGGACACTCCCGGGGAGACCCAGTACTTC
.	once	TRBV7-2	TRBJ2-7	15	CASSSLGGSSYEQYF	TGTGCCAGCAGCTCTTTGGGGGGAAGCTCCTACGAGCAGTACTTC
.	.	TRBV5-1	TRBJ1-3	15	CASSLVGATGNTIYF	TGCGCCAGCAGCTTGGTGGGCGCGACTGGAAACACCATATATTTT
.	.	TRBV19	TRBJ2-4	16	CASSIDGQGGQRIQYF	TGTGCCAGTAGTATTGATGGTCAGGGCGGGCAGCGCATTCAGTACTTC
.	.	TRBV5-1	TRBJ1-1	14	CASSLTFGSTEAFF	TGCGCCAGCAGCCTGACCTTTGGGAGCACTGAAGCTTTCTTT
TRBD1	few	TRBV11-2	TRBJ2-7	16	CASSPGQGVRTYEQYF	TGTGCCAGCAGCCCGGGACAGGGGGTTCGAACCTACGAGCAGTACTTC
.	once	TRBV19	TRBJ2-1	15	CASRLGNPGLTEQFF	TGTGCCAGTCGACTCGGGAACCCGGGGCTCACTGAGCAGTTCTTC
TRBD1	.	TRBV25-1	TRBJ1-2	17	CASSDGLFDRGQYGYTF	TGTGCCAGCAGTGATGGGTTATTTGACAGGGGGCAGTATGGCTACACCTTC
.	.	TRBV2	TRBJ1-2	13	CASSGHGAGGYTF	TGTGCCAGCAGTGGCCACGGGGCCGGTGGCTACACCTTC
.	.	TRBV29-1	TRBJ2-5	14	CSVVGGTSQETQYF	TGCAGCGTTGTGGGCGGGACATCTCAAGAGACCCAGTACTTC
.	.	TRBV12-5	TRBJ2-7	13	CASAHYRQVPQYF	TGTGCTAGTGCCCACTATCGACAGGTCCCGCAGTACTTC
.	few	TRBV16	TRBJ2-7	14	CASSQLPPMDEQYF	TGTGCCAGCAGCCAATTACCCCCGATGGACGAGCAGTACTTC
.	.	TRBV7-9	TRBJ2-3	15	CASSSGPSGTDTQYF	TGTGCCAGCAGCTCGGGACCGTCGGGCACAGATACGCAGTATTTT
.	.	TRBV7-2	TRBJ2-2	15	CASRENSANTGELFF	TGTGCCAGCAGGGAAAATAGCGCGAACACCGGGGAGCTGTTTTTT
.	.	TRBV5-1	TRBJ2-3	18	CASSSGLRGDTGTDTQYF	TGCGCCAGCAGCTCAGGACTCCGGGGGGACACGGGCACAGATACGCAGTATTTT
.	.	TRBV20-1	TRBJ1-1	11	CSANLIAEAFF	TGCAGTGCTAACTTGATCGCTGAAGCTTTCTTT
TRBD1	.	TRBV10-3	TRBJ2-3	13	CAARGGETDTQYF	TGTGCCGCCCGAGGGGGCGAAACCGATACGCAGTATTTT
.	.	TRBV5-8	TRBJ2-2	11	CASKGPGELFF	TGTGCCAGCAAGGGTCCCGGGGAGCTGTTTTTT
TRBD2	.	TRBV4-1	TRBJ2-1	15	CASSQEGLAYNEQFF	TGCGCCAGCAGCCAAGAGGGACTAGCGTACAATGAGCAGTTCTTC
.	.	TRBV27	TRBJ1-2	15	CASSPPGVANYGYTF	TGTGCCAGCAGTCCCCCAGGGGTTGCTAACTATGGCTACACCTTC
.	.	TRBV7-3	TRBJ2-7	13	CASRGDGNYEQYF	TGTGCCAGCAGAGGTGACGGGAACTACGAGCAGTACTTC
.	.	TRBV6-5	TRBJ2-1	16	CASSYSASDIFYEQFF	TGTGCCAGCAGTTACTCGGCTAGCGATATATTCTATGAGCAGTTCTTC
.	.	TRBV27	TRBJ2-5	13	CASSGTYQETQYF	TGTGCCAGCAGCGGGACATACCAAGAGACCCAGTACTTC
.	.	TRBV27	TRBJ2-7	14	CASSPEPFTGEQYF	TGTGCCAGCAGTCCCGAGCCCTTCACCGGGGAGCAGTACTTC
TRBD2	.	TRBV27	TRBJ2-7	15	CASRKLSGRVHEQYF	TGTGCCAGCAGGAAACTAAGCGGGAGAGTCCACGAGCAGTACTTC
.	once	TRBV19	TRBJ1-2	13	CASTARTSYGYTF	TGTGCCAGTACCGCAAGGACAAGTTATGGCTACACCTTC
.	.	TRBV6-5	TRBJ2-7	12	CASSGQIYEQYF	TGTGCCAGCAGTGGACAGATCTACGAGCAGTACTTC
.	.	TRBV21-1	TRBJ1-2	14	CASSKAPGRIGYTF	TGTGCCAGCAGCAAAGCGCCAGGGAGGATTGGCTACACCTTC
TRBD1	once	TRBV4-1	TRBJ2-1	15	CASSQEGTAAGEQFF	TGCGCCAGCAGCCAAGAAGGGACAGCAGCCGGCGAGCAGTTCTTC
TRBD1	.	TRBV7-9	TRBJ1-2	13	CASSSGQVGGYTF	TGTGCCAGCAGCTCGGGACAGGTTGGTGGCTACACCTTC
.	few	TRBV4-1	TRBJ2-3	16	CASSQEISPSTDTQYF	TGCGCCAGCAGCCAAGAAATCAGCCCTAGCACAGATACGCAGTATTTT
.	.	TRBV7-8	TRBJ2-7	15	CASSLGQGGAYEQYF	TGTGCCAGCAGCTTAGGACAGGGAGGCGCCTACGAGCAGTACTTC
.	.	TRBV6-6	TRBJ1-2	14	CASSYNSGAYGYTF	TGTGCCAGCAGTTACAACTCCGGGGCCTATGGCTACACCTTC
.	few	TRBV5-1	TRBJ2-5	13	CASSSQGQETQYF	TGCGCCAGCAGCTCTCAGGGGCAAGAGACCCAGTACTTC
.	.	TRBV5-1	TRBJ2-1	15	CASSLDGGSYNEQFF	TGCGCCAGCAGCTTGGATGGAGGCTCCTACAATGAGCAGTTCTTC
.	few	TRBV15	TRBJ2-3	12	CATSRLGVAQYF	TGTGCCACCAGCAGGCTGGGAGTGGCGCAGTATTTT
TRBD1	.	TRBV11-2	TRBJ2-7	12	CASSLTGVEQYF	TGTGCCAGCAGCTTAACAGGGGTCGAGCAGTACTTC
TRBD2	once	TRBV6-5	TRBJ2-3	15	CASTGASGKQDTQYF	TGTGCCAGCACTGGGGCTAGCGGTAAGCAGGATACGCAGTATTTT
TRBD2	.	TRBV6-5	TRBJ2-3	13	CATNQRERGTQYF	TGTGCCACCAACCAGCGGGAGCGGGGTACGCAGTATTTT
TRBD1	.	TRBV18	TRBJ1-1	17	CASSLRTGGGENTEAFF	TGTGCCAGCTCACTCCGGACAGGGGGCGGAGAAAACACTGAAGCTTTCTTT
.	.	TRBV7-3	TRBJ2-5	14	CASSQGTRTGPQYF	TGTGCCAGCAGCCAGGGGACTCGAACAGGGCCCCAGTACTTC
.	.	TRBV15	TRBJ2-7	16	CATSPVGFRTTYEQYF	TGTGCCACCAGCCCTGTCGGTTTCAGGACCACCTACGAGCAGTACTTC
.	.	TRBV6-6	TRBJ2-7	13	CASSPRQPYEQYF	TGTGCCAGCAGCCCGAGACAGCCCTACGAGCAGTACTTC
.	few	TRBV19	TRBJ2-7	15	CASSTGSSVSYEQYF	TGTGCCAGTAGTACCGGGTCTAGCGTCTCCTACGAGCAGTACTTC
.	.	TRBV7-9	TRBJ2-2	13	CASSLQYTGELFF	TGTGCCAGCAGCCTACAATACACCGGGGAGCTGTTTTTT
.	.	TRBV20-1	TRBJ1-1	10	CSARDTEAFF	TGCAGTGCTAGGGACACTGAAGCTTTCTTT
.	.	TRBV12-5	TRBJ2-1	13	CASGLDTGTRTFF	TGTGCTAGTGGTTTGGACACAGGGACTCGCACTTTCTTC
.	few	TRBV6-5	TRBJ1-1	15	CASSYGQAGNTEAFF	TGTGCCAGCAGTTACGGGCAGGCAGGGAACACTGAAGCTTTCTTT
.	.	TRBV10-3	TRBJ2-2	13	CAIRQWDTGELFF	TGTGCCATCAGACAGTGGGACACCGGGGAGCTGTTTTTT
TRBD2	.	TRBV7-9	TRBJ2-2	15	CASTTSGSGTGELFF	TGTGCCAGCACCACTAGCGGGAGCGGGACCGGGGAGCTGTTTTTT